The clone carrying this TCR beta chain is a singleton in its sample. The antigen is undetermined. Other nucleotide sequences from this sample produce the same CDR3. A multiplex PCR was run with 60 Vbeta primers and 13 Jbeta primers. Profiled with immunoSEQ multiplex PCR; TCRdb holds only in-frame clones, not every one. The data contain some 140,000 clones, almost 80% of them singletons. Healthy bone marrow donors supplied every sample. The data were taken from a study of cytomegalovirus exposure and HLA in healthy donors. The study's findings and limits: TCR beta chains numbering some 160 were designated cytomegalovirus-associated. Some highly shared sequence variants likely arose as a pipeline artifact.

V shed 0 bases and J shed 1 base, with 5 bases lying between them. CDR3 length equals 14 residues. From germline, CDR1 is SGDLS and CDR2 YYNGEE. The source material was PBMCs. The chain is built from TRBV9 and TRBJ1-5; unclear D gene. The receptor's source is a man between 18 and 29 years old in good health and CMV-seronegative. The CDR3, as DNA: TGTGCCAGCAGCGTAGGCGGGAGCAATCAGCCCCAGCATTTT. This translates into CASSVGGSNQPQHF.